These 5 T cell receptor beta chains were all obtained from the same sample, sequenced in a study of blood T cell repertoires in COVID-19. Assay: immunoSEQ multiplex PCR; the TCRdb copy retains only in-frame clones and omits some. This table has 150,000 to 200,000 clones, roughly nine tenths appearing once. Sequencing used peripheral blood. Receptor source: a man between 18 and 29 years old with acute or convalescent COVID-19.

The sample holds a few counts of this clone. CDR3: CAIGGRGPFGYTF. In nucleotides, the CDR3 is TGTGCCATCGGCGGCAGGGGGCCCTTTGGCTACACCTTC. V and J are TRBV10-3 and TRBJ1-2; 8 bases line up with TRBD1. J gave up 7 bases and V 8 bases, and 9 bases lay outside the gene matches. This CDR3 contains 13 residues. CDR1 and CDR2 from the germline V gene are ENHRY and SYGVKD.

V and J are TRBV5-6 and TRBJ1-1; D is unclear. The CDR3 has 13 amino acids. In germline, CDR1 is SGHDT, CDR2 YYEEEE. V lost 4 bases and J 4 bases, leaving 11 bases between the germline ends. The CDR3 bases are TGTGCCAGCAGCCTGAGTAGTGGCACTGAAGCTTTCTTT. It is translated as CASSLSSGTEAFF.

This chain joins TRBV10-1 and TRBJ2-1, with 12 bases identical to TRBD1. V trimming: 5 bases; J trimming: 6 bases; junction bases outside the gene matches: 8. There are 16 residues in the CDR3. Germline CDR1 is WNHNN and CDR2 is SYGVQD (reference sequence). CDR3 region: CASSYNRDRGLNEQFF. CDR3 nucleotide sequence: TGCGCCAGCAGTTATAACCGGGACAGGGGGCTCAATGAGCAGTTCTTC.

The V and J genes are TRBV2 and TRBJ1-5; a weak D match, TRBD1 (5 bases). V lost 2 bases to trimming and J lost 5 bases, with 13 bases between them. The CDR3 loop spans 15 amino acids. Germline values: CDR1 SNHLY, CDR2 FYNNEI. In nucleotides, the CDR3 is TGTGCCAGCAGTGAACAGGGAGGTAGGCATCAGCCCCAGCATTTT. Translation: CASSEQGGRHQPQHF.

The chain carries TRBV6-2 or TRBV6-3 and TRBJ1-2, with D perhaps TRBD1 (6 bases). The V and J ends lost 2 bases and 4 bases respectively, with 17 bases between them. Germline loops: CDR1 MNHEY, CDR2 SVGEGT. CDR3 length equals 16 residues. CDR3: CASSYQNGDTSYGYTF. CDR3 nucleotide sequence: TGTGCCAGCAGTTACCAGAACGGGGACACCAGCTATGGCTACACCTTC.